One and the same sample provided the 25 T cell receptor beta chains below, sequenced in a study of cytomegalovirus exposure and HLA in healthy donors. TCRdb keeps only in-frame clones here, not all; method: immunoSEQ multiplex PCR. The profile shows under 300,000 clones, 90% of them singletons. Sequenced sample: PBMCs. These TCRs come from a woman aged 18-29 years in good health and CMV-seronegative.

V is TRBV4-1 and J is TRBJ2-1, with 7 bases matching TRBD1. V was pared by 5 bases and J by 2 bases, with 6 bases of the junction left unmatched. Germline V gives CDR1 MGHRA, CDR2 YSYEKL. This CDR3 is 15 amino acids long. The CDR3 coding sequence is TGCGCCAGCAGCTATACAGGGGTGGCCTACAATGAGCAGTTCTTC. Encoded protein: CASSYTGVAYNEQFF.

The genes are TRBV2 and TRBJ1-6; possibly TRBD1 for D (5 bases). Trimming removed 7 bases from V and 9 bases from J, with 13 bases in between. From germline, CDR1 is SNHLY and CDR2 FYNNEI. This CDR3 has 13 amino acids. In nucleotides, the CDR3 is TGTGCCAGCACGGGCAGGGTCGGTTCACCCCTCCACTTT. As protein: CASTGRVGSPLHF.

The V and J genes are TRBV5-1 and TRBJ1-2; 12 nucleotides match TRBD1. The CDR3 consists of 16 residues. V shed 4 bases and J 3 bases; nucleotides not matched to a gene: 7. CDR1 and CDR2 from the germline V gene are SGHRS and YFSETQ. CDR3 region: CASSPGQGARDYGYTF. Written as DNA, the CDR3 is TGCGCCAGCAGCCCGGGACAGGGGGCCAGGGACTATGGCTACACCTTC.

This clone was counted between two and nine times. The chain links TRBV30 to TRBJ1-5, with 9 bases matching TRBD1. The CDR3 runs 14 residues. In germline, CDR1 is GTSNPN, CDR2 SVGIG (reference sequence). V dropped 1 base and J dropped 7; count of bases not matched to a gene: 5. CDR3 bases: TGTGCCTGGAGTGCCGGGACAGGGAGACAGCCCCAGCATTTT. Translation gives CAWSAGTGRQPQHF.

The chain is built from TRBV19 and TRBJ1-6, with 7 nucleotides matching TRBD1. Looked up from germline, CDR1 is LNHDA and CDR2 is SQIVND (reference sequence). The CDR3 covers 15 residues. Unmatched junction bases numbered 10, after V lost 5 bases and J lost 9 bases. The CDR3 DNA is TGTGCCAGTAGTGGCACCGGGACAGTGGCTTCACCCCTCCACTTT. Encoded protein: CASSGTGTVASPLHF.

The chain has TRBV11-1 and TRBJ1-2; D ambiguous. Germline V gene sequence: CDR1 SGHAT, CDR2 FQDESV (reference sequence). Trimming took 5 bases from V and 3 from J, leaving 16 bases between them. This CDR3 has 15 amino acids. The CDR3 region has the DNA TGTGCCAGCAGCGAGAAAGGTTTCGGAGACTATGGCTACACCTTC. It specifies CASSEKGFGDYGYTF.

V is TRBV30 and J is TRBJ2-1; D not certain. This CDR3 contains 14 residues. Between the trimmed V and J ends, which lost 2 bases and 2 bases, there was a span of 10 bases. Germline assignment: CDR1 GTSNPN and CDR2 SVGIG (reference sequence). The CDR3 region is CAWSSEAAYNEQFF. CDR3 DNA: TGTGCCTGGAGTTCCGAAGCTGCCTACAATGAGCAGTTCTTC. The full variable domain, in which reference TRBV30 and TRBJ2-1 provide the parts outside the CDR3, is SQTIHQWPATLVQPVGSPLSLECTVEGTSNPNLYWYRQAAGRGLQLLFYSVGIGQISSEVPQNLSASRPQDRQFILSSKKLLLSDSGFYLCAWSSEAAYNEQFFGPGTRLTVL.

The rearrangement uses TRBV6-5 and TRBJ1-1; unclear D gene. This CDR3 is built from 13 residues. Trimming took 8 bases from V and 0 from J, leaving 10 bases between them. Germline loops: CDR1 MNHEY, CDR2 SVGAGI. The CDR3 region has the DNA TGTGCCAGCGCCGTCGGGGTGAACACTGAAGCTTTCTTT. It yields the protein CASAVGVNTEAFF.

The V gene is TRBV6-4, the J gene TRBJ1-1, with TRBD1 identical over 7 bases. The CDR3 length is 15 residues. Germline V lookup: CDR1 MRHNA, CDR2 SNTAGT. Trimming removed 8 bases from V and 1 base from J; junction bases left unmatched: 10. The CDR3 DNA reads TGTGCCAGCGCCCCCGAATGGGACAGGAACACTGAAGCTTTCTTT. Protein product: CASAPEWDRNTEAFF.

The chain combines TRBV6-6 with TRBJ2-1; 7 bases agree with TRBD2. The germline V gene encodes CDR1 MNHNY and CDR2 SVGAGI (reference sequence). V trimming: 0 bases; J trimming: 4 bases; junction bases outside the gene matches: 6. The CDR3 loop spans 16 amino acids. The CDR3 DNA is TGTGCCAGCAGTTACTCTGGCGGGGGAACATACAATGAGCAGTTCTTC. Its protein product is CASSYSGGGTYNEQFF.

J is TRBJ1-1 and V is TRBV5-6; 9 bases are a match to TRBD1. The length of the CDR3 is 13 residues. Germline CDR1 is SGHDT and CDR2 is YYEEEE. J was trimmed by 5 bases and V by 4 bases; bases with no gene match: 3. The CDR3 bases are TGTGCCAGCAGCATAGGGACAGGGACTGAAGCTTTCTTT. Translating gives CASSIGTGTEAFF.

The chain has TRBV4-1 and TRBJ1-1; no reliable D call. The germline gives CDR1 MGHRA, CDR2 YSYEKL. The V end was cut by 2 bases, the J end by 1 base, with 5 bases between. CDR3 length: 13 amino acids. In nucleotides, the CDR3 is TGCGCCAGCAGCCAACCAGAGAACACTGAAGCTTTCTTT. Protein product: CASSQPENTEAFF.

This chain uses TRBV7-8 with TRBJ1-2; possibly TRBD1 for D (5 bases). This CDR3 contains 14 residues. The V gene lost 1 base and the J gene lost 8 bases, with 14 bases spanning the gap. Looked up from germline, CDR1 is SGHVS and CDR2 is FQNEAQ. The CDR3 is CASSLVGRAEGYTF. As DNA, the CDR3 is TGTGCCAGCAGCTTAGTAGGCAGGGCGGAGGGCTACACCTTC. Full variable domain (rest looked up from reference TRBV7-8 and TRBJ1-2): GAGVSQSPRYKVAKRGQDVALRCDPISGHVSLFWYQQALGQGPEFLTYFQNEAQLDKSGLPSDRFFAERPEGSVSTLKIQRTQQEDSAVYLCASSLVGRAEGYTFGSGTRLTVV.

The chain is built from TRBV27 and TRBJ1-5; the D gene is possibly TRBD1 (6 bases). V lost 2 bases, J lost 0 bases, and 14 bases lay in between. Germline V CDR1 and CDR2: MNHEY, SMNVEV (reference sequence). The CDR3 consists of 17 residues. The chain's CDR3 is CASSLQGTVFSNQPQHF. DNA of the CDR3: TGTGCCAGCAGTTTACAGGGGACGGTATTTAGCAATCAGCCCCAGCATTTT.

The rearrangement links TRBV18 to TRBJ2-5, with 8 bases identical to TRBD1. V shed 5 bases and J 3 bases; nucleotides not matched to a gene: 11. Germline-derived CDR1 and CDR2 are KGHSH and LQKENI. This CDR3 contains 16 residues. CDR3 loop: CASSADRGWGEETQYF. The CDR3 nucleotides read TGTGCCAGCTCAGCCGACAGGGGCTGGGGGGAAGAGACCCAGTACTTC.

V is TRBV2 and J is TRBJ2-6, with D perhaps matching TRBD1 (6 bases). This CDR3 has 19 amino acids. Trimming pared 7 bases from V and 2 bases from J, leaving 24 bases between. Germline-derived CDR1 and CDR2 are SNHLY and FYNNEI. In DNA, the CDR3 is TGTGCCAGCACCGGGACACTATTTACGTATCAGACTGGGGCCAACGTCCTGACTTTC. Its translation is CASTGTLFTYQTGANVLTF.

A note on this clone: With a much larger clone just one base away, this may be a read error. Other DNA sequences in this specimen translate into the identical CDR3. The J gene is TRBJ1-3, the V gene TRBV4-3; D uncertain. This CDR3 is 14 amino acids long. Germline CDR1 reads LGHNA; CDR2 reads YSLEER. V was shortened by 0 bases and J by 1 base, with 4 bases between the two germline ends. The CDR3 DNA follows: TGCGCCAGCAGCCAAGATAATTCTGGAAACACCATATATTTT. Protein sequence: CASSQDNSGNTIYF.

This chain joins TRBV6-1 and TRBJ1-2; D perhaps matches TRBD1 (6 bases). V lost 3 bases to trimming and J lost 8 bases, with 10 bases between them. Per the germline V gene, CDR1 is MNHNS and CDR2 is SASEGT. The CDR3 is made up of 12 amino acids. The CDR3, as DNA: TGTGCCAGCAGTGACAGGGGCCGGGGCTACACCTTC. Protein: CASSDRGRGYTF.

The CDR3 sequence: CATTVYNEQFF. As DNA, the CDR3 is TGTGCCACCACAGTCTACAATGAGCAGTTCTTC. V and J are TRBV2 and TRBJ2-1; no clear D. Trimming stripped 10 bases from V and 3 bases from J, with 7 bases between. CDR3 length: 11 residues. Germline CDR1 SNHLY, CDR2 FYNNEI.

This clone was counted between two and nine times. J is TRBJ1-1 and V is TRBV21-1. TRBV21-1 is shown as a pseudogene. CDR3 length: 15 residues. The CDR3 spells CASSKEVGRVTEAFF. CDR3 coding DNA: TGTGCCAGCAGCAAAGAGGTGGGGAGAGTCACTGAAGCTTTCTTT.

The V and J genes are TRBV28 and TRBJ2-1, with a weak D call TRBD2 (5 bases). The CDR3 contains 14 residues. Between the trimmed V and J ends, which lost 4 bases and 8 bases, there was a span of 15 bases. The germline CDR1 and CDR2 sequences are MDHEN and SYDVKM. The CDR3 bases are TGTGCCAGCAGTTATCCTAGCCGTATAGATGAGCAGTTCTTC. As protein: CASSYPSRIDEQFF.

Here the CDR3 reads CASSLIAANTGELFF. In nucleotides, the CDR3 is TGCGCCAGCAGCTTGATAGCCGCGAACACCGGGGAGCTGTTTTTT. The chain combines TRBV5-1 with TRBJ2-2; D remains ambiguous. This CDR3 has 15 residues. V lost 1 base to trimming and J lost 0 bases, with 7 bases between them. Germline CDR1 is SGHRS and CDR2 is YFSETQ.

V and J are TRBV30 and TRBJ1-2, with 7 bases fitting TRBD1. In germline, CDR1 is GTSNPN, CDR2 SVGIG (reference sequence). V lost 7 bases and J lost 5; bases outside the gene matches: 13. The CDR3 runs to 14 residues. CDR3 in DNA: TGTGCCTCCCAAACGCTGCAGGGGGTTTATGGCTACACCTTC. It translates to CASQTLQGVYGYTF.

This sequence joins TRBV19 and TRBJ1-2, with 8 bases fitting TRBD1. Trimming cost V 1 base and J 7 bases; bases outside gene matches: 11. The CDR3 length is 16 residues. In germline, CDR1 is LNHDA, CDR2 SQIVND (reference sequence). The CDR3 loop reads CASSIASGTGGLGYTF. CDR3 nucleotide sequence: TGTGCCAGTAGTATAGCCTCCGGGACAGGAGGGCTTGGCTACACCTTC.

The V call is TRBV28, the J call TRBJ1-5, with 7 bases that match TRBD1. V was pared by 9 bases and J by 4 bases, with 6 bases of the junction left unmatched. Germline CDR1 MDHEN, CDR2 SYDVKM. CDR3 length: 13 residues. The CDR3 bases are TGTGCCAGTAGACAGGGCAAGAATCAGCCCCAGCATTTT. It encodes CASRQGKNQPQHF.